This T cell receptor (beta chain) was sequenced for a study of T cells in Graves' hyperthyroidism and ophthalmopathy. Study-wide results and caveats: The model forecast ophthalmopathy, anticipating it by a median about 7 months before onset. Appearing also in blood were most of the thyroid clonotypes expanded above 0.001.

This sample holds PBMCs from about 10 ml fresh peripheral blood. TCR beta CDR3 regions were amplified from RNA transcripts. HTBI primers drove first-round RT-PCR of the TCR CDR3. TCRdb reprocessed the multiplex PCR reads via MiXCR and lists one record per CDR3 protein. The sample records roughly 360,000 distinct CDR3 sequences, approximately 13% being singletons. Note on this clonotype: The antigen remains unidentified.

CDR1 and CDR2 from the germline V gene are WSHSY and SAAADI. The CDR3 spans 14 residues. The junction had 7 bases not matched to a gene; V was cut back by 9 bases and J by 5 bases. The sequence came from a man younger than 45 with Graves' hyperthyroidism that later progressed to Graves' ophthalmopathy. The chain links TRBV10-2 to TRBJ1-6; TRBD1 agrees at 7 bases. Sample: blood. CDR3 DNA sequence: TGCGCCAGTCTTAGACAGGGTGATAATTCACCCCTCCACTTT. This gives the protein CASLRQGDNSPLHF.